One and the same sample provided the 9 T cell receptor beta chains below, sequenced in a study of technical replicates of blood from four donors. Using immunoSEQ multiplex PCR, the repertoire was profiled, and TCRdb retains in-frame clones only, with some absent. Of tens of thousands of clones listed, 90% to 98% were seen once; the top ten hold about 0.2%. The sequencing input was T cells isolated from PBMCs. These TCRs come from a human donor in good health.

The chain joins TRBV12-2 to TRBJ2-7; TRBD2, as called in the table, went unchecked against the DNA. TRBV12-2 is a pseudogene. The CDR3 extends over 18 amino acids. The CDR3 coding sequence is TGTGCAAGTCGCTTAGGGAGTCTGACTAGCGGGAAATCCTACGAGCAGTACTTC. Translation gives CASRLGSLTSGKSYEQYF.

The chain couples TRBV7-9 to TRBJ1-5, with a weak D call TRBD1 (5 bases). Trimming pared 1 base from V and 3 bases from J, leaving 10 bases between. Germline assignment: CDR1 SEHNR and CDR2 FQNEAQ (reference sequence). CDR3 length: 15 residues. CDR3 nucleotide sequence: TGTGCCAGCAGCTTAGAGGCAGGGTCCAATCAGCCCCAGCATTTT. Protein product: CASSLEAGSNQPQHF.

The V gene is TRBV27, the J gene TRBJ1-6; the D gene is possibly TRBD1 (5 bases). The CDR3 sequence is 15 residues long. V was cut by 2 bases and J by 7 bases, with 12 bases left in between. The germline CDR1 and CDR2 sequences are MNHEY and SMNVEV (reference sequence). The CDR3 nucleotides are TGTGCCAGCAGTTTAGCGGGGCCTGGGAATTCACCCCTCCACTTT. It is translated as CASSLAGPGNSPLHF.

The chain uses TRBV7-9 and TRBJ2-2; D is ambiguous. Germline values: CDR1 SEHNR, CDR2 FQNEAQ (reference sequence). Trimming shortened V by 3 bases and J by 0 bases, and 8 bases separated the two germline ends. The CDR3 runs 15 residues. In nucleotides, the CDR3 is TGTGCCAGCAGCTTGACTGAGTCGAACACCGGGGAGCTGTTTTTT. This codes for CASSLTESNTGELFF.

This clone appeared a single time. V gene TRBV19 combines with J gene TRBJ1-1; D is ambiguous. Trimming pared 5 bases from V and 0 bases from J, leaving 13 bases between. CDR3 length: 15 residues. Germline CDR1 LNHDA, CDR2 SQIVND (reference sequence). The CDR3 DNA follows: TGTGCCAGTAGTCCTATATCGAGAGTGAACACTGAAGCTTTCTTT. Protein sequence: CASSPISRVNTEAFF. The full variable domain, its missing parts supplied by reference TRBV19 and TRBJ1-1, is DGGITQSPKYLFRKEGQNVTLSCEQNLNHDAMYWYRQDPGQGLRLIYYSQIVNDFQKGDIAEGYSVSREKKESFPLTVTSAQKNPTAFYLCASSPISRVNTEAFFGQGTRLTVV.

The gene calls are TRBV6-6 and TRBJ1-2; possible D gene TRBD1, 5 bases. The CDR3 has 14 residues. Germline CDR1 and CDR2: MNHNY and SVGAGI (reference sequence). V lost 5 bases to trimming and J lost 3 bases, with 13 bases between them. CDR3 loop: CASSGQGWHYGYTF. The CDR3 coding sequence is TGTGCCAGCAGTGGCCAGGGTTGGCACTATGGCTACACCTTC.

V gene TRBV4-2 combines with J gene TRBJ2-6; TRBD1 is a possible D gene (6 bases). Trimming took 3 bases from V and 1 from J, leaving 22 bases between them. The CDR3 loop spans 20 amino acids. From germline, CDR1 is LGHNA and CDR2 YNFKEQ. CDR3 sequence: CASSHAPGTPSRSGANVLTF. CDR3 DNA: TGTGCCAGCAGCCACGCACCCGGGACACCTAGTAGGTCTGGGGCCAACGTCCTGACTTTC.

This chain connects TRBV7-2 to TRBJ2-3; unclear D gene. Germline V gene data show CDR1 as SGHTA and CDR2 as FQGNSA. There are 15 residues in the CDR3. Trimming shortened V by 2 bases and J by 0 bases, and 9 bases separated the two germline ends. The CDR3 DNA follows: TGTGCCAGCAGCTTAATTCCAGAAAGCACAGATACGCAGTATTTT. This gives the protein CASSLIPESTDTQYF.

The rearrangement joins TRBV6-1 to TRBJ1-1; 7 nucleotides agree with TRBD1. Trimming took 4 bases from V and 0 from J; bases not matched to a gene: 5. Germline-derived CDR1 and CDR2 are MNHNS and SASEGT. The CDR3 length is 15 residues. CDR3 in amino acids: CASSGPTGLNTEAFF. DNA of the CDR3: TGTGCCAGCAGTGGCCCGACAGGGTTGAACACTGAAGCTTTCTTT.